What follows is one T cell receptor (beta chain) and its context. No antigen is known for it. Because it lacks the conserved phenylalanine or tryptophan at the end, this CDR3 is likely a read error. The time point: newly diagnosed GD, antithyroid drugs for less than 3 months. PBMC-derived RNA was used for the TCR library. The sample is drawn from a study of regulatory T cells in long-lasting Graves disease. The TCR beta library used iRepertoire HTBI primers with Arm-PCR amplification of CDR3. One entry per CDR3 protein, called by TCRdb with MiXCR from the multiplex PCR reads. This sample has some 500,000 distinct CDR3 sequences, with around 16% found just once. V dropped 5 bases and J dropped 0 bases, with 1 base sitting between them. Germline V lookup: CDR1 SEHNR, CDR2 FQNEAQ (reference sequence). This CDR3 is 12 amino acids long. Study outcomes and limitations: Persistent disease preferred TRBV28, TRBJ1-2 and TRBJ2-5.

The same data also went into a second study, on T cells in Graves' hyperthyroidism and ophthalmopathy.

This rearrangement joins TRBV7-9 to TRBJ2-2, with D uncertain. The sequencing here drew on peripheral blood mononuclear cells (PBMCs), taken at new diagnosis, from a patient treated with antithyroid drugs. This receptor was taken from a woman aged 35 to 59 with Graves disease. The CDR3 protein is CASSTNTGELFS. CDR3 coding DNA: TGTGCCAGCAGCACGAACACCGGGGAGCTGTTTTCT.